One sample yielded the 30 T cell receptor beta chains listed below, sequenced in a study of T-cell reconstitution after alpha-beta-depleted transplantation in children. The authors prepared the TCRbeta library with unique molecular identifiers. TCRdb used MiXCR to reprocess the PCR reads, holding one entry per CDR3 protein. This sample carries roughly 490,000 distinct CDR3 sequences, 11% of them seen once, and the ten largest clones take around 15%. The sample in question was PBMCs, mostly from graft donor cells, obtained 180 days after TCRalphabeta/CD19-depleted stem cell transplant. The receptors were sampled from a female patient aged 2 to 10 who had a stem cell transplant for aplastic anemia, so the T cells may come from the graft donor.

The chain carries TRBV7-2 and TRBJ2-1; D is unclear. The V gene's germline CDR1 is SGHTA and CDR2 FQGNSA. The CDR3 is 12 amino acids. V was clipped by 2 bases and J by 7 bases, with 6 bases between them. The CDR3 nucleotides are TGTGCCAGCAGCTTAACGTGGAATGAGCAGTTCTTC. It yields the protein CASSLTWNEQFF.

At least ten counts were recorded for this clonotype. The V call is TRBV29-1, the J call TRBJ1-1; D remains unclear. CDR1 and CDR2 from the germline V gene are SQVTM and ANQGSEA. V lost 4 bases and J lost 8, with 11 bases in between. There are 11 residues in the CDR3. The CDR3 DNA follows: TGCAGCGTTGGACCAGGAGACGAAGCTTTCTTT. Translating gives CSVGPGDEAFF.

The sample holds many counts of this clonotype. The chain employs TRBV5-1 and TRBJ2-5, with TRBD2 matching 7 bases. The V segment lost 0 bases and the J segment 3 bases; nucleotides outside the gene matches: 8. Germline CDR1 SGHRS, CDR2 YFSETQ. This CDR3 has 16 residues. The CDR3 protein is CASSLGSGGREETQYF. CDR3 bases: TGCGCCAGCAGCTTGGGATCGGGAGGAAGGGAAGAGACCCAGTACTTC.

This clonotype was seen a few times. The chain links TRBV4-2 to TRBJ1-2; 11 bases align to TRBD1. The V gene's germline CDR1 is LGHNA and CDR2 YNFKEQ. The V segment lost 3 bases and the J segment 6 bases; nucleotides outside the gene matches: 9. The CDR3 contains 16 residues. CDR3 in DNA: TGTGCCAGCAGCCACCCCGGACAGGGGGCCAACAATGGCTACACCTTC. Amino acids: CASSHPGQGANNGYTF.

V is TRBV20-1 and J is TRBJ1-2; D gene uncertain. Germline lookup yields CDR1 DFQATT and CDR2 SNEGSKA (reference sequence). This CDR3 has 13 amino acids. V was cut by 1 base and J by 2 bases, with 8 bases left in between. The CDR3 DNA reads TGCAGTGCTAGAGCTCGGCGGAACTATGGCTACACCTTC. This translates into CSARARRNYGYTF.

This clonotype appeared many times. The chain has TRBV14 and TRBJ2-7; D is unclear. The CDR3 contains 14 residues. V lost 2 bases and J lost 6, with 14 bases in between. The V gene's germline CDR1 is SGHDN and CDR2 FVKESK. The CDR3 loop reads CASSQFALTTEQYF. CDR3 DNA: TGTGCCAGCAGCCAATTCGCGTTAACAACCGAGCAGTACTTC.

The J gene is TRBJ1-2, the V gene TRBV3-1; 8 bases match TRBD1. The CDR3 spans 14 residues. V dropped 4 bases and J dropped 5; count of bases not matched to a gene: 6. CDR1 and CDR2 from the germline V gene are LGHDT and YNNKEL (reference sequence). The CDR3 DNA sequence: TGTGCCAGCAGCCCTACGACAGGGGAATATGGCTACACCTTC. Translating gives CASSPTTGEYGYTF.

This clonotype was picked up many times. The chain employs TRBV3-1 and TRBJ2-7; 7 positions match TRBD2. Germline CDR1 and CDR2: LGHDT and YNNKEL (reference sequence). The length of the CDR3 is 15 residues. V lost 1 base and J lost 0; bases outside the gene matches: 3. The CDR3 loop reads CASSQGAGSSYEQYV. As DNA, the CDR3 is TGTGCCAGCAGCCAAGGAGCGGGGAGCTCCTACGAGCAGTACGTC.

The genes are TRBV19 and TRBJ1-1, with D possibly matching TRBD1 (5 bases). From germline, CDR1 is LNHDA and CDR2 SQIVND (reference sequence). Trimming stripped 2 bases from V and 7 bases from J, with 11 bases between. The CDR3 sequence is 13 residues long. The CDR3 region is CASSIRGGFEAFF. The CDR3 DNA reads as TGTGCCAGTAGTATAAGGGGAGGTTTTGAAGCTTTCTTT.

Regarding this clonotype: This could be a read error, since a much larger clone is one nucleotide away. The gene calls are TRBV28 and TRBJ2-5, with a tentative D call TRBD1 (6 bases). With 6 bases removed from V and 5 bases from J, the gap between germline ends came to 16 bases. The CDR3 contains 14 residues. The germline V gene encodes CDR1 MDHEN and CDR2 SYDVKM. CDR3 coding DNA: TGTGCCAGCAGGGACATAGGGGGTGCGGAGACCCAGTACTTC. Its protein is CASRDIGGAETQYF. The whole variable domain, filled in from reference TRBV28 and TRBJ2-5, reads DVKVTQSSRYLVKRTGEKVFLECVQDMDHENMFWYRQDPGLGLRLIYFSYDVKMKEKGDIPEGYSVSREKKERFSLILESASTNQTSMYLCASRDIGGAETQYFGPGTRLLVL.

The CDR3 here is CASSFRGAYEQYV. The CDR3 coding sequence is TGTGCCAGCAGCTTCCGGGGCGCCTACGAGCAGTACGTC. The chain joins TRBV5-6 to TRBJ2-7; the D gene could be TRBD1 or TRBD2 (5 bases each). Looked up from germline, CDR1 is SGHDT and CDR2 is YYEEEE. V was pared by 2 bases and J by 2 bases, with 8 bases between. This CDR3 has 13 residues.

The J gene is TRBJ2-1, the V gene TRBV18; possibly TRBD1 for D (6 bases). Trimming stripped 0 bases from V and 0 bases from J, with 9 bases between. Looked up from germline, CDR1 is KGHSH and CDR2 is LQKENI. CDR3 length: 16 amino acids. CDR3 bases: TGTGCCAGCTCACCACCACAGGGTCTCTCCTACAATGAGCAGTTCTTC. Translation: CASSPPQGLSYNEQFF.

This sequence joins TRBV5-1 and TRBJ2-5, with 8 bases that match TRBD1. This CDR3 is built from 14 residues. Germline V gene data show CDR1 as SGHRS and CDR2 as YFSETQ. V shed 4 bases, J shed 5 bases, and the junction held 7 bases outside the gene matches. This chain's CDR3 is CASSPSGGRETQYF. The CDR3, as DNA: TGCGCCAGCAGCCCCTCAGGGGGCAGGGAGACCCAGTACTTC. Complete variable domain (other parts from reference TRBV5-1 and TRBJ2-5): KAGVTQTPRYLIKTRGQQVTLSCSPISGHRSVSWYQQTPGQGLQFLFEYFSETQRNKGNFPGRFSGRQFSNSRSEMNVSTLELGDSALYLCASSPSGGRETQYFGPGTRLLVL.

The chain combines TRBV18 with TRBJ1-5, with 8 bases aligning to TRBD1. Germline-derived CDR1 and CDR2 are KGHSH and LQKENI. Trimming took 4 bases from V and 3 from J; bases not matched to a gene: 8. The CDR3 is 16 residues long. CDR3 loop: CASSRLGQAFNQPQHF. The CDR3 nucleotides read TGTGCCAGCTCACGCCTGGGACAGGCTTTCAATCAGCCCCAGCATTTT.

This clonotype was seen at least ten times. The CDR3 spells CSARGVAGKTYEQYF. For the CDR3, the DNA is TGCAGTGCTAGAGGAGTAGCGGGCAAAACCTACGAGCAGTACTTC. The chain carries TRBV20-1 and TRBJ2-7, with TRBD2 matching 7 bases. Germline loops: CDR1 DFQATT, CDR2 SNEGSKA (reference sequence). Trimming at V came to 1 base and at J to 2 bases, leaving 8 bases not matched to a gene. CDR3 length equals 15 residues.

This chain connects TRBV20-1 to TRBJ2-5, with D perhaps matching TRBD2 (5 bases). Germline V CDR1 and CDR2: DFQATT, SNEGSKA (reference sequence). Trimming cost V 0 bases and J 5 bases, with 13 bases left between them. The CDR3 sequence is 14 residues long. The CDR3 coding sequence is TGCAGTGCTAGAGATGGGCTATCGGGGGAGACCCAGTACTTC. Protein sequence: CSARDGLSGETQYF.

The rearrangement links TRBV28 to TRBJ2-7; no definite D call. The germline gives CDR1 MDHEN, CDR2 SYDVKM. The CDR3 totals 12 residues. Trimming left V 3 bases short and J 5 bases short, with 8 bases between. The CDR3 region has the DNA TGTGCCAGCAGTTTGCTCTGGGACGAGCAGTACTTC. This encodes CASSLLWDEQYF.

The rearrangement uses TRBV29-1 and TRBJ1-2, with 12 bases identical to TRBD1. Losses at the gene ends were 7 bases for V and 4 bases for J; bases not matched to a gene: 4. The CDR3 runs to 13 residues. Per the germline V gene, CDR1 is SQVTM and CDR2 is ANQGSEA. Written as DNA, the CDR3 is TGCAGCGCCGGGACAGGGGGCCCCTATGGCTACACCTTC. It encodes CSAGTGGPYGYTF.

J is TRBJ1-1 and V is TRBV5-5, with D tentatively TRBD1 (5 bases). The germline V gene encodes CDR1 SGHKS and CDR2 YYEKEE (reference sequence). V was trimmed by 6 bases and J by 0 bases, leaving 12 bases between them. CDR3 size: 14 residues. CDR3 bases: TGTGCCAGCACCAACGGGGCGTTGAACACTGAAGCTTTCTTT. Protein product: CASTNGALNTEAFF.

This chain joins TRBV5-1 and TRBJ2-5; 9 bases agree with TRBD2. V lost 3 bases and J lost 5; bases outside the gene matches: 11. Germline values: CDR1 SGHRS, CDR2 YFSETQ. There are 16 residues in the CDR3. This CDR3 is CASSWTGGGALETQYF. CDR3 DNA sequence: TGCGCCAGCAGCTGGACTGGCGGGGGGGCCCTGGAGACCCAGTACTTC.

The CDR3 here is CASSPINPSSRVNTEAFF. The CDR3 coding sequence is TGTGCCAGCAGCCCCATAAACCCCTCCTCCAGGGTGAACACTGAAGCTTTCTTT. This chain links TRBV11-1 with TRBJ1-1; D may be TRBD1 (5 bases). Trimming cost V 5 bases and J 0 bases, with 22 bases left between them. This CDR3 spans 18 amino acids. Germline V gene sequence: CDR1 SGHAT, CDR2 FQDESV (reference sequence).

The sample holds a few counts of this clonotype. CDR3 DNA sequence: TGTGCCAGCGAAAGGGTTGGTTATTACGAGCAGTACTTC. Its protein is CASERVGYYEQYF. The chain carries TRBV7-9 and TRBJ2-7; no firm D call. The germline CDR1 and CDR2 sequences are SEHNR and FQNEAQ (reference sequence). The CDR3 loop spans 13 amino acids. V lost 8 bases to trimming and J lost 4 bases, with 15 bases between them.

This clonotype was found a few times. The chain combines TRBV29-1 with TRBJ2-1; either TRBD1 or TRBD2 may supply D (5 bases each). There are 14 residues in the CDR3. Germline V gene sequence: CDR1 SQVTM, CDR2 ANQGSEA. Trimming took 6 bases from V and 3 from J, leaving 15 bases between them. CDR3 sequence (DNA): TGCAGCGTCCCGAGGGGTGCGGGCTACAATGAGCAGTTCTTC. It is translated as CSVPRGAGYNEQFF.

This clonotype was seen only a few times. J is TRBJ2-7 and V is TRBV5-1; 7 nucleotides agree with TRBD2. Per germline, CDR1 SGHRS and CDR2 YFSETQ. The CDR3 loop spans 16 amino acids. V dropped 0 bases and J dropped 1; count of bases not matched to a gene: 7. CDR3 region: CASSLGMREWSYEQYF. The CDR3, as DNA: TGCGCCAGCAGCTTGGGTATGCGGGAGTGGTCCTACGAGCAGTACTTC. The whole variable domain, remainder taken from reference TRBV5-1 and TRBJ2-7, is KAGVTQTPRYLIKTRGQQVTLSCSPISGHRSVSWYQQTPGQGLQFLFEYFSETQRNKGNFPGRFSGRQFSNSRSEMNVSTLELGDSALYLCASSLGMREWSYEQYFGPGTRLTVT.

The gene calls are TRBV2 and TRBJ2-7, with D unclear. This CDR3 spans 12 amino acids. Between the trimmed V and J ends, which lost 7 bases and 3 bases, there was a span of 10 bases. Germline V gene lookup returns CDR1 SNHLY and CDR2 FYNNEI. CDR3 in amino acids: CASNQESYEQYV. CDR3 DNA: TGTGCCAGCAACCAAGAAAGCTACGAGCAGTACGTC.

The table lists this clonotype with a few counts. The CDR3 DNA follows: TGCGCCAGCAGCGTCTCGGGCTACTCCTACGAGCAGTACGTC. Encoded protein: CASSVSGYSYEQYV. V and J are TRBV5-1 and TRBJ2-7, with no clear D. Trimming removed 4 bases from V and 0 bases from J, with 11 bases in between. Germline V lookup: CDR1 SGHRS, CDR2 YFSETQ. CDR3 length equals 14 residues.

There are a few counts of this clonotype. The rearrangement uses TRBV7-2 and TRBJ2-5, with no clear D. Germline values: CDR1 SGHTA, CDR2 FQGNSA. The V end lost 4 bases, the J end lost 14 bases, and 5 bases lay between the germline ends. This CDR3 region has 8 residues. CDR3 protein: CASSSRYF. CDR3 DNA sequence: TGTGCCAGCAGCTCCCGATACTTC.

This clonotype turned up a few times. The rearrangement uses TRBV4-3 and TRBJ1-4, with TRBD1 matching 7 bases. The germline CDR1 and CDR2 sequences are LGHNA and YSLEER. V dropped 0 bases and J dropped 6; count of bases not matched to a gene: 4. This CDR3 has 15 amino acids. CDR3 DNA sequence: TGCGCCAGCAGCCAAGAAGGAGGGGGCGATGAAAAACTGTTTTTT. This translates into CASSQEGGGDEKLFF.

This clonotype was observed a few times. The CDR3, as DNA: TGTGCCAGCAGTGGGGTTGGGGTTTACTCTGGAAACACCATATATTTT. Translating it yields CASSGVGVYSGNTIYF. The chain employs TRBV12-3 or TRBV12-4 and TRBJ1-3; no firm D call. The CDR3 has 16 amino acids. V was shortened by 5 bases and J by 0 bases, with 14 bases between the two germline ends.

Only a few counts were recorded for this clonotype. V is TRBV7-2 and J is TRBJ1-6; D ambiguous. The germline V and J ends were trimmed by 2 bases and 5 bases, with 13 bases remaining between them. The CDR3 length is 16 residues. The germline V gene has CDR1 SGHTA and CDR2 FQGNSA. DNA for the CDR3: TGTGCCAGCAGCTTAATAGTGGGCAAGGATAATTCACCCCTCCACTTT. It is translated as CASSLIVGKDNSPLHF.